Below, 4 T cell receptor beta chains from the same sample are listed, as sequenced in a study of cytomegalovirus exposure and HLA in healthy donors (TCRdb year 2017). The library was prepared using the immunoSEQ multiplex PCR assay. The multiplex PCR relied on a mix of 60 forward primers for TCR Vbeta segments and 13 reverse primers for TCR Jbeta segments. Held by TCRdb, this immuneACCESS table contains in-frame sequences only and omits some clones. Under half of the omission traces to an unresolved V gene where checked; the cause of the rest is unknown. The sample table lists roughly 99,000 clones, around 77% of them with a count of one. The leading ten clones occupy 2% to 3% of the sample. Sequencing was carried out using PBMCs. The receptors were gathered from a man aged 18-30 years in good health and CMV-seronegative.

The chain carries TRBV6-1 and TRBJ1-1; 10 bases match TRBD1. The CDR3 runs to 13 residues. Losses at the gene ends were 4 bases for V and 5 bases for J; bases not matched to a gene: 1. Germline V lookup: CDR1 MNHNS, CDR2 SASEGT. This chain's CDR3 is CASSGTGGTEAFF. DNA for the CDR3: TGTGCCAGCAGTGGGACAGGGGGAACTGAAGCTTTCTTT.

This chain connects TRBV19 to TRBJ1-5; the match to TRBD1 covers 8 bases. Germline V lookup: CDR1 LNHDA, CDR2 SQIVND (reference sequence). The J segment lost 9 bases and the V segment lost 3 bases, leaving 10 bases of the junction unmatched. This CDR3 spans 15 amino acids. Written as DNA, the CDR3 is TGTGCCAGTAGTATCGGTGGGACAGGCCAGGGGCCCCAGCATTTT. This translates into CASSIGGTGQGPQHF.

This clone came up once. This sequence joins TRBV27 and TRBJ2-5; D gene ambiguous. Per the germline V gene, CDR1 is MNHEY and CDR2 is SMNVEV (reference sequence). There are 13 residues in the CDR3. V gave up 10 bases and J gave up 5 bases, with 17 bases separating them. DNA of the CDR3: TGTGCCACTGGCCGTCCGGGTAGGGAGACCCAGTACTTC. As protein: CATGRPGRETQYF.

This clone turned up a few times. V is TRBV10-3 and J is TRBJ1-2; D gene unclear. The CDR3 has 13 amino acids. V dropped 4 bases and J dropped 8 bases, with 14 bases sitting between them. The germline gives CDR1 ENHRY, CDR2 SYGVKD. The CDR3 region has the DNA TGTGCCATCAGTGGCCACTCGGGTGGAGGCTACACCTTC. As protein: CAISGHSGGGYTF.